This T cell receptor beta chain was identified in a study of T-cell reconstitution after alpha-beta-depleted transplantation in children. This clonotype occurred a few times. A library of TCRbeta sequences, prepared with unique molecular identifiers, was generated. TCRdb re-derived calls from the PCR reads in MiXCR, one entry per CDR3 protein. The sample records about 540,000 distinct CDR3 sequences, around 17% being singletons. CDR3 size: 14 residues. Trimming stripped 4 bases from V and 2 bases from J, with 11 bases between. This sample comprised PBMCs from the stem cell graft donor, obtained from the stem cell graft. J is TRBJ1-2 and V is TRBV12-3 or TRBV12-4; D remains ambiguous. The TCR comes from a human donor who donated a stem cell graft to a child with acute lymphoblastic leukemia. CDR3 sequence reads: CASSWNRRNYGYTF. In DNA form, the CDR3 reads TGTGCCAGCAGTTGGAACCGACGAAACTATGGCTACACCTTC.